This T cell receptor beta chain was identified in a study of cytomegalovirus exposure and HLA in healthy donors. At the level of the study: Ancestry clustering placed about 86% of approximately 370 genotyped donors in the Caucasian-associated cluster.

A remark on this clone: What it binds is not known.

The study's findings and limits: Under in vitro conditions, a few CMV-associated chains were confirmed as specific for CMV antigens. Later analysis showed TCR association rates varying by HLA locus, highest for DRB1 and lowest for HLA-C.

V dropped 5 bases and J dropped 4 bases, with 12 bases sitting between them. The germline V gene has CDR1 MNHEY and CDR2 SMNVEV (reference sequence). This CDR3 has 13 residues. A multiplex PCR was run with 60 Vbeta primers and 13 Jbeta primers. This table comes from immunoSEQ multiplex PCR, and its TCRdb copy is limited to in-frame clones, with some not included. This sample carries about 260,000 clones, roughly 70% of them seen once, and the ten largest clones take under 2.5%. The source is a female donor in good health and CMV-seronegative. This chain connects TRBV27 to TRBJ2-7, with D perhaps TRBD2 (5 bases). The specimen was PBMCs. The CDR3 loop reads CASSAFAGYEQYF. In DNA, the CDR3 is TGTGCCAGCAGTGCGTTTGCGGGTTACGAGCAGTACTTC.